A single sample gave rise to the 7 T cell receptor beta chains below, sequenced in a study of CD8+ T cells in alopecia areata. Following extraction, RNA underwent reverse transcription to cDNA, which served as the sequencing template. The protocol was immunoSEQ multiplex PCR, while the TCRdb copy is restricted to in-frame clones and leaves out a portion. The sample yields around 190,000 clones, about three fifths seen once. Treatment in this sample: oral pan-JAK inhibitor, 5-10 mg twice daily. Sequencing used CD4+ T cells sorted from blood, obtained around week 50, from a patient treated with tofacitinib. All receptors come from a human donor with alopecia areata.

This clone was counted between two and nine times. The V call is TRBV2, the J call TRBJ1-2, with no clear D. The CDR3 sequence is 12 residues long. The V end was cut by 6 bases, the J end by 7 bases, with 12 bases between. Germline CDR1 SNHLY, CDR2 FYNNEI. This CDR3 reads CASRALTFGYTF. The CDR3 region has the DNA TGTGCCAGCAGGGCCCTCACGTTTGGCTACACCTTC.

This clone was observed a few times. Within the sample, other DNA sequences also encode this same CDR3. The CDR3, as DNA: TGCAGTGCTAGTAGCACAGATACGCAGTATTTT. It yields the protein CSASSTDTQYF. J is TRBJ2-3 and V is TRBV20-1; D uncertain. CDR3 length equals 11 residues. The germline V and J ends were trimmed by 3 bases and 0 bases, with 1 base remaining between them. Germline lookup yields CDR1 DFQATT and CDR2 SNEGSKA (reference sequence).

V gene TRBV29-1 combines with J gene TRBJ1-2, with D perhaps TRBD1 (6 bases). Germline-derived CDR1 and CDR2 are SQVTM and ANQGSEA. The CDR3 runs to 15 residues. V was cut by 3 bases and J by 4 bases, with 18 bases left in between. As DNA, the CDR3 is TGCAGCGTTGAGGGGGGGGCAGGAGCCCTCTATGGCTACACCTTC. Translated, it gives CSVEGGAGALYGYTF.

This clone was counted between two and nine times. The chain is built from TRBV29-1 and TRBJ1-1, with D possibly being TRBD1 (5 bases). Germline lookup yields CDR1 SQVTM and CDR2 ANQGSEA. The CDR3 contains 13 residues. V lost 6 bases, J lost 4 bases, and 15 bases lay in between. CDR3 DNA: TGCAGCGTCCACTCGGGGGTACTCACTGAAGCTTTCTTT. Protein: CSVHSGVLTEAFF.

V and J are TRBV29-1 and TRBJ1-1, with 7 positions matching TRBD1. V shed 8 bases, J shed 4 bases, and the junction held 7 bases outside the gene matches. This CDR3 comprises 12 residues. Germline CDR1 SQVTM, CDR2 ANQGSEA. The CDR3 loop reads CSLETGITEAFF. CDR3 nucleotide sequence: TGCAGCCTCGAGACAGGGATCACTGAAGCTTTCTTT.

There are a few counts of this clone. The same CDR3 also results from other DNA sequences found in this sample. The V and J genes are TRBV30 and TRBJ1-5; 9 bases are shared with TRBD1. The ends lost 1 base at V and 6 bases at J; junction bases unmatched: 4. This CDR3 contains 14 residues. The germline gives CDR1 GTSNPN, CDR2 SVGIG (reference sequence). The CDR3 DNA reads as TGTGCCTGGAGTGAGGGACAGGGAAGTCAGCCCCAGCATTTT. Its translation is CAWSEGQGSQPQHF.

The V and J genes are TRBV29-1 and TRBJ2-5; D unresolved. Looked up from germline, CDR1 is SQVTM and CDR2 is ANQGSEA. Trimming pared 4 bases from V and 1 base from J, leaving 7 bases between. The CDR3 consists of 12 residues. The CDR3 DNA reads TGCAGCGTTGGGGTGACCCAAGAGACCCAGTACTTC. Its translation is CSVGVTQETQYF.